This T cell receptor beta chain was sequenced for a study of T cell clusters in autoimmune cytopenias (dated by TCRdb to about 2019). About the full investigation: A median TRB sequencing depth of around 53,000 reads per sample was reached, and a median of approximately 2,300 distinct TRB clonotypes per sample was obtained. In autoimmune cytopenia patients, peripheral blood TRB and IGH repertoires were sequenced during active disease and over treatment follow-up, together with healthy, CLL and autoimmune hepatitis controls. The goal of the study was to find out whether patients with autoimmune cytopenia have a disease-specific immune repertoire signature that could be used as a blood-based biomarker. Paper-wide results and their limitations: The T cell clusters were only ever defined in silico, so experimental validation of their functional role was still needed. Healthy donors had almost three times as many exclusive TRB clusters as active autoimmune hepatitis patients, a finding consistent with an autoimmunity-wide signature. The GLIPH analysis suggested a lack of physiological T cell clusters in primary autoimmune cytopenia patients, since approximately 51 clusters were exclusive to healthy donors whereas about 17 were exclusive to patients. In the comparison of secondary cytopenia with CLL, no cluster-lack signature showed up, apparently because the dominant lymphoma-associated repertoire masked the signature. TRB repertoire shifts, with less even repertoires observed in secondary cytopenia and CLL, were mostly attributed to lymphoma bias rather than autoimmunity.

For each sample, TRB amplification used about 270 ng of peripheral blood genomic DNA, equal to some 37,000 genome equivalents. Multiplex PCR with a touch-down protocol amplified TRB rearrangements, with the TRB-A and TRB-B primer pools combined in a single tube. Illumina adapters and sample indices were added to the amplicons through two consecutive PCR reactions using Phusion HS II polymerase. The amplicons were gel-purified using the NucleoSpin Gel and PCR Clean-up kit, after which quantification was performed by Qubit and quality was checked on an Agilent 2100 Bioanalyzer. Sequencing of the libraries was done on an Illumina MiSeq with 600-cycle, single-indexed, paired-end runs. The authors processed their data as follows. MiXCR version 2.1.12 with the default MiXCR reference library was used to align and assemble TRB reads. Each unique CDR3 nucleotide sequence defined a clone, and only productive sequences with at least two reads were analysed. Alpha-parameterized diversity profiles (alpha 0 to 5), including the Shannon (alpha 1) and Simpson (alpha 2) indices, were computed with an R script to assess repertoire diversity. The tcR package was used to compute combinatorial TRB VJ usage, which was then compared between cohorts by principal component analysis with ade4. TCRbeta CDR3s were clustered with GLIPH on cohort pairs matched by age and read depth, and cluster frequencies were compared by Wilcoxon test. Each CDR3 protein sequence appears as one entry after TCRdb reprocessed the reads, and no DNA is included. The V and J calls come from TCRdb's annotation, not from the publication. The sample table on file contains thousands of distinct CDR3 sequences. The ten top clones hold roughly 35% of the sample.

On this clonotype itself: The antigen it binds to is not known.

The sample taken for sequencing was peripheral blood. The clonotype comes from a human donor with an autoimmune cytopenia or autoimmune hepatitis (not recorded which).

The CDR3 reads CASTEGSGELFF. The chain uses TRBV5-1 and TRBJ2-2; TCRdb picks TRBD2, but there is no DNA to check that call. Measured from the cysteine to the phenylalanine, the CDR3 is 12 residues long. DNA is not on record. CDR1 and CDR2 are read off the germline V gene as SGHRS and YFSETQ. Reference TRBV5-1 and TRBJ2-2 proteins supply the regions before and after the CDR3; the full variable domain is: KAGVTQTPRYLIKTRGQQVTLSCSPISGHRSVSWYQQTPGQGLQFLFEYFSETQRNKGNFPGRFSGRQFSNSRSEMNVSTLELGDSALYLCASTEGSGELFFGEGSRLTVL.